This T cell receptor (beta chain) was identified in a study of beta chain features in type 1 diabetes. Via CD45RO/CCR7/CD25/CD127/CD95/CD27, cells of the CD4+ naive, central memory, regulatory and stem cell-like memory subsets were sorted. The isolated RNA, all of it, was reverse transcribed, so expressed TCRB transcripts were what got sequenced. Some clones are missing from TCRdb's copy, which holds only in-frame ones; the method was immunoSEQ multiplex PCR. Among about 330,000 clones listed, approximately 9.9% were seen once. The clonotype comes from a woman aged 30 to 39 in good health. The sample comprised naive CD4+ T cells from blood.

CDR3 protein: CASSEAGAFYGYTF. CDR3 bases: TGTGCCAGCAGTGAAGCGGGGGCTTTCTATGGCTACACCTTC. This sequence joins TRBV6-1 and TRBJ1-2; TRBD1 is a possible D gene (6 bases). Germline V gene lookup returns CDR1 MNHNS and CDR2 SASEGT. This CDR3 region has 14 residues. Trimming took 0 bases from V and 4 from J, leaving 9 bases between them.